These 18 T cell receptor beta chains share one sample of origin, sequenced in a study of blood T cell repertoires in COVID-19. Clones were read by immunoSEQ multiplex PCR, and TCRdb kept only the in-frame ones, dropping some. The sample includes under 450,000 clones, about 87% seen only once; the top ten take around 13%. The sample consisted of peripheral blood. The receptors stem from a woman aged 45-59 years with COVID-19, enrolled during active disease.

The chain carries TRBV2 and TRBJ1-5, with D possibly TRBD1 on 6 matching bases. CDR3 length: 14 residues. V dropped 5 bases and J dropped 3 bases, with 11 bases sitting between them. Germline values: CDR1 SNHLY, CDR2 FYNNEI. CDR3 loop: CASSSTGHNQPQHF. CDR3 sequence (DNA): TGTGCCAGCAGTTCGACAGGCCACAATCAGCCCCAGCATTTT.

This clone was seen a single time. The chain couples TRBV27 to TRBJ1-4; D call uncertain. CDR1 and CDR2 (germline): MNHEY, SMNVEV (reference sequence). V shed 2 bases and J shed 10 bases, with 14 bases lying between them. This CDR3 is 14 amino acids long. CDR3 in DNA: TGTGCCAGCAGTTTAGGGCGGAGAGAGGGAAAACTGTTTTTT. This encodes CASSLGRREGKLFF. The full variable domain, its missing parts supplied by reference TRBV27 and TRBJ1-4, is EAQVTQNPRYLITVTGKKLTVTCSQNMNHEYMSWYRQDPGLGLRQIYYSMNVEVTDKGDVPEGYKVSRKEKRNFPLILESPSPNQTSLYFCASSLGRREGKLFFGSGTQLSVL.

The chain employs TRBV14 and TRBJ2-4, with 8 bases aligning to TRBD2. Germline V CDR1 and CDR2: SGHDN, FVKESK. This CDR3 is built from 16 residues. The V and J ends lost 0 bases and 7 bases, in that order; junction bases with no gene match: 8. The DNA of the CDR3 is TGTGCCAGCAGCCAAGATACAAGCGGGGGATGGAACATTCAGTACTTC. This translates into CASSQDTSGGWNIQYF.

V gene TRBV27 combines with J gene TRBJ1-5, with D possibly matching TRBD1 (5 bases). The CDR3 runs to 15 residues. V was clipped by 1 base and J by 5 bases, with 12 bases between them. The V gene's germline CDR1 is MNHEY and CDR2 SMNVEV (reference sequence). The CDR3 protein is CASSLYVGGDQPQHF. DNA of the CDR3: TGTGCCAGCAGTTTATACGTTGGGGGGGATCAGCCCCAGCATTTT.

CDR3 coding DNA: TGTGCCAGCAGCTTAGCGGGGGGAGATGGCTACACCTTC. It specifies CASSLAGGDGYTF. The V gene is TRBV11-2, the J gene TRBJ1-2; TRBD1 might be the D (5 bases). This CDR3 has 13 residues. Germline-derived CDR1 and CDR2 are SGHAT and FQNNGV. V was trimmed by 1 base and J by 6 bases, leaving 9 bases between them.

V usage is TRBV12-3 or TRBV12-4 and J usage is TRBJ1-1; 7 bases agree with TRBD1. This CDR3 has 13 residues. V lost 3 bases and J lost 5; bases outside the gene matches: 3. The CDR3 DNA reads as TGTGCCAGCAGTTTGACGGGACAGACTGAAGCTTTCTTT. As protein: CASSLTGQTEAFF.

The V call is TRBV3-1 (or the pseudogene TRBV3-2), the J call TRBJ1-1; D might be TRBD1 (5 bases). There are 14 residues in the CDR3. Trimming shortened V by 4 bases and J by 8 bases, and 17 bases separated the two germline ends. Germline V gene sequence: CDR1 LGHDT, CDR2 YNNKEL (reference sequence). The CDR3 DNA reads TGTGCCAGCAGCCCATCCGCGGGGGGAGCAGAAGCTTTCTTT. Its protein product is CASSPSAGGAEAFF.

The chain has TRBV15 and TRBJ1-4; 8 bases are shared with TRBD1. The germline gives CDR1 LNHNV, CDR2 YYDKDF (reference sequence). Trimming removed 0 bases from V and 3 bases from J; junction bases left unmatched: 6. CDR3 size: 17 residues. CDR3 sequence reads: CATSRDRTGRSNEKLFF. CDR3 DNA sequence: TGTGCCACCAGCAGAGATAGGACAGGGAGGTCTAATGAAAAACTGTTTTTT.

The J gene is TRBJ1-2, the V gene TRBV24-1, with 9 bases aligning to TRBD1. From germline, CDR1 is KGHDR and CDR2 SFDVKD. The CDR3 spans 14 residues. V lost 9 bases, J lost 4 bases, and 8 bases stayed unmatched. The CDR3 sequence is CATEWGQGAYGYTF. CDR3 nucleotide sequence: TGTGCCACCGAGTGGGGACAGGGAGCCTATGGCTACACCTTC.

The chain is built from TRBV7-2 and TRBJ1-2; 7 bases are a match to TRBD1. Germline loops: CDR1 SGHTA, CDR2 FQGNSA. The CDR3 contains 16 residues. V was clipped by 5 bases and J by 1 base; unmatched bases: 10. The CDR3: CASSLIPTGVNYGYTF. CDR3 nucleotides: TGTGCCAGCAGCCTAATCCCAACAGGGGTTAACTATGGCTACACCTTC.

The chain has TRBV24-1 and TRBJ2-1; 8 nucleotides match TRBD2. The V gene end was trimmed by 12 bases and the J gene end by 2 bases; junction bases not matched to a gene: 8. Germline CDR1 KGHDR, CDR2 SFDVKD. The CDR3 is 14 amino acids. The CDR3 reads CAAQAGDAYNEQFF. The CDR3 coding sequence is TGTGCCGCGCAAGCGGGGGACGCCTACAATGAGCAGTTCTTC.

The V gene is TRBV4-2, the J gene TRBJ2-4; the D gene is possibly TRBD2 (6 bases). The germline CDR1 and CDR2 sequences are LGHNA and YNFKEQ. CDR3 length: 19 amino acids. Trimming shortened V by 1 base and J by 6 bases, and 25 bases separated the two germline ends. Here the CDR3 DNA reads TGTGCCAGCAGCCAAGGTCCCGTCGTTGTGGCTGGACTAAGAAACATTCAGTACTTC. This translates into CASSQGPVVVAGLRNIQYF.

The CDR3 here is CASSLAGQGAGQPQHF. CDR3 in DNA: TGTGCCAGCAGTTTAGCCGGACAGGGGGCAGGACAGCCCCAGCATTTT. The rearrangement uses TRBV28 and TRBJ1-5; TRBD1 aligns across 11 bases. This CDR3 has 16 amino acids. Per germline, CDR1 MDHEN and CDR2 SYDVKM. With 2 bases clipped from V and 7 bases from J, the junction kept 7 bases outside the gene matches.

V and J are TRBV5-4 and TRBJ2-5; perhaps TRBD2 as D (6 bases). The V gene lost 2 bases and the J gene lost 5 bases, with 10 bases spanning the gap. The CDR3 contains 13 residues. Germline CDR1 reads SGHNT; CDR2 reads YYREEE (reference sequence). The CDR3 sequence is CASSFTSRETQYF. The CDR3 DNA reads TGTGCCAGCAGCTTTACTAGCAGGGAGACCCAGTACTTC.

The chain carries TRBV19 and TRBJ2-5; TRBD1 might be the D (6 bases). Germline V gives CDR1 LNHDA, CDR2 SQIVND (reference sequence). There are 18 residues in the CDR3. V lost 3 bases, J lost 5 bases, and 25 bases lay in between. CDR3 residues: CASSIWRSMLQGSETQYF. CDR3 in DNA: TGTGCCAGTAGTATTTGGAGGAGCATGTTACAGGGATCGGAGACCCAGTACTTC.

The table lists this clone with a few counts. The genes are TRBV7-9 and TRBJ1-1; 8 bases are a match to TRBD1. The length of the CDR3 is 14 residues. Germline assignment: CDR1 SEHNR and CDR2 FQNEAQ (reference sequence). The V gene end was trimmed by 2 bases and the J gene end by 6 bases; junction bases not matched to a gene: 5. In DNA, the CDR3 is TGTGCCAGCAGCTTACAGCAGGGGGCCGCTGAAGCTTTCTTT. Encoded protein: CASSLQQGAAEAFF.

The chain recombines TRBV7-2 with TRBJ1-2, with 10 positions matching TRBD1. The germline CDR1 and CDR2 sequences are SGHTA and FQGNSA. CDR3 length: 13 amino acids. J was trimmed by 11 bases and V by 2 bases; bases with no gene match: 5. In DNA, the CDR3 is TGTGCCAGCAGCTTATCTGGACAGGGGGATTACACCTTC. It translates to CASSLSGQGDYTF.

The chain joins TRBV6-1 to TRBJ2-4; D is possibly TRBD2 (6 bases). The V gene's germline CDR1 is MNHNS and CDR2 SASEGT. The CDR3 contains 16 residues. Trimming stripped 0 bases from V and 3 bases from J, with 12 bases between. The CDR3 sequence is CASSEALRGGKNIQYF. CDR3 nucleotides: TGTGCCAGCAGTGAAGCGCTGCGGGGCGGCAAAAACATTCAGTACTTC.